The sequence of this T cell receptor (beta chain) was determined in a study of blood T cell repertoires in COVID-19. Participants were aged roughly 18 to 90 years from around 25 US areas. Cohort assignment relied on participant-reported clinical history. Original analysis: How many nucleated cells were present was estimated from reference gene primer amplification. Assay used: immunoSEQ multiplex PCR; TCRdb lists only in-frame clones, some missing. V, J and clone size were drawn from that table, and D and trimming were deduced from the DNA. The table includes about 150,000 clones, roughly four fifths detected once. CDR1 is MNHEY, CDR2 SVGEGT, per germline. This CDR3 is built from 16 residues. After removal of 0 bases from V and 3 bases from J, the junction contained 4 bases not matched to a gene.

This chain joins TRBV6-2 or TRBV6-3 and TRBJ2-1; TRBD2 matches 8 bases. The sample taken for sequencing was PBMCs or T cells enriched from blood (not recorded which). The TCR comes from a man aged 50 to 60 who had recovered from COVID-19. The CDR3 DNA sequence: TGTGCCAGCAGTTACTCAGCGGGGGCGCTCTACAATGAGCAGTTCTTC. It codes for CASSYSAGALYNEQFF.